These 26 T cell receptor beta chains share one sample of origin, sequenced in a study of blood T cell repertoires in COVID-19. The table came from immunoSEQ multiplex PCR; TCRdb's copy has only in-frame clones and leaves some out. The data contain 200,000 to 250,000 clones, roughly nine tenths of them seen just once; the ten biggest clones take up roughly 6.3%. The sample was peripheral blood. The receptor source for this set is a man aged 55 to 70 with acute or convalescent COVID-19.

V and J are TRBV5-1 and TRBJ1-2, with a possible D match to TRBD1 (6 bases). V lost 1 base, J lost 4 bases, and 8 bases lay in between. CDR3 length equals 13 residues. Per germline, CDR1 SGHRS and CDR2 YFSETQ. In DNA, the CDR3 is TGCGCCAGCAGCTTGAACAGGGCCTATGGCTACACCTTC. This codes for CASSLNRAYGYTF.

The V and J genes are TRBV19 and TRBJ1-2; no firm D call. Germline loops: CDR1 LNHDA, CDR2 SQIVND (reference sequence). This CDR3 has 13 amino acids. Trimming pared 0 bases from V and 6 bases from J, leaving 8 bases between. The CDR3 loop reads CASSIEQFNGYTF. In nucleotides, the CDR3 is TGTGCCAGTAGTATAGAACAGTTCAATGGCTACACCTTC.

The chain uses TRBV5-4 and TRBJ2-3; TRBD2 aligns across 8 bases. Germline V gene lookup returns CDR1 SGHNT and CDR2 YYREEE (reference sequence). This CDR3 comprises 14 residues. V was clipped by 8 bases and J by 1 base; unmatched bases: 6. The CDR3 protein is CASSREGGTDTQYF. As DNA, the CDR3 is TGTGCCAGTTCCCGGGAGGGTGGCACAGATACGCAGTATTTT.

The chain has TRBV5-1 and TRBJ1-3, with D unclear. Germline V lookup: CDR1 SGHRS, CDR2 YFSETQ. The CDR3 has 17 amino acids. Trimming removed 0 bases from V and 0 bases from J, with 13 bases in between. CDR3 coding DNA: TGCGCCAGCAGCTTGGCTGGGCAGGCTCGCTCTGGAAACACCATATATTTT. Protein: CASSLAGQARSGNTIYF.

CDR3 sequence reads: CARSPGLGAPYEQYF. In DNA form, the CDR3 reads TGTGCCAGAAGCCCTGGACTAGGGGCCCCCTACGAGCAGTACTTC. This chain links TRBV5-3 with TRBJ2-7; 7 bases are shared with TRBD2. TRBV5-3 is an open reading frame, and its role is uncertain. The CDR3 has 15 amino acids. The junction had 9 bases not matched to a gene; V was cut back by 4 bases and J by 2 bases.

V and J are TRBV3-1 (or the pseudogene TRBV3-2) and TRBJ2-1; D may be TRBD2 (5 bases). The CDR3 is 14 residues long. V lost 0 bases and J 5 bases, leaving 8 bases between the germline ends. The germline V gene encodes CDR1 LGHDT and CDR2 YNNKEL (reference sequence). The DNA of the CDR3 is TGTGCCAGCAGCCAAGATTTCGGGGACAATGAGCAGTTCTTC. This encodes CASSQDFGDNEQFF.

V gene TRBV29-1 combines with J gene TRBJ2-2; 9 bases fit TRBD2. The CDR3 is 17 amino acids. Trimming cost V 2 bases and J 6 bases; bases outside gene matches: 13. Germline lookup yields CDR1 SQVTM and CDR2 ANQGSEA. In nucleotides, the CDR3 is TGCAGCGTTGAATTGGCGGGAGGGCCGATAATGGCCGGGGAGCTGTTTTTT. Translated, it gives CSVELAGGPIMAGELFF.

J is TRBJ2-7 and V is TRBV25-1, with 7 bases matching TRBD1. Trimming removed 3 bases from V and 7 bases from J; junction bases left unmatched: 9. CDR1 and CDR2 from the germline V gene are MGHDK and SYGVNS. The CDR3 covers 14 residues. The CDR3, as DNA: TGTGCCAGCAGTGAGAACAGGGGATTAGTGGAGCAGTACTTC. This codes for CASSENRGLVEQYF.

V and J are TRBV9 and TRBJ1-2; maybe TRBD1 (6 bases). The CDR3 extends over 15 amino acids. The germline gives CDR1 SGDLS, CDR2 YYNGEE. The germline V and J ends were trimmed by 0 bases and 2 bases, with 11 bases remaining between them. This CDR3 is CASSVAGGPNYGYTF. CDR3 coding DNA: TGTGCCAGCAGCGTAGCTGGGGGCCCGAACTATGGCTACACCTTC. The complete variable domain, with remaining parts taken from reference TRBV9 and TRBJ1-2, reads DSGVTQTPKHLITATGQRVTLRCSPRSGDLSVYWYQQSLDQGLQFLIQYYNGEERAKGNILERFSAQQFPDLHSELNLSSLELGDSALYFCASSVAGGPNYGYTFGSGTRLTVV.

V and J are TRBV7-9 and TRBJ1-2; TRBD1 is a possible D gene (6 bases). Germline-derived CDR1 and CDR2 are SEHNR and FQNEAQ (reference sequence). The length of the CDR3 is 15 residues. V dropped 3 bases and J dropped 12 bases, with 23 bases sitting between them. CDR3 DNA sequence: TGTGCCAGCAGCTTGATGGCGGGGGGCAAGAGCCGTGACACCTTC. As protein: CASSLMAGGKSRDTF.

This chain links TRBV29-1 with TRBJ2-1, with 12 positions matching TRBD2. The CDR3 has 16 residues. Losses at the gene ends were 3 bases for V and 6 bases for J; bases not matched to a gene: 9. Looked up from germline, CDR1 is SQVTM and CDR2 is ANQGSEA. CDR3 amino acids: CSVDGLAGGPGNEQFF. CDR3 bases: TGCAGCGTTGACGGCCTAGCGGGAGGGCCGGGCAATGAGCAGTTCTTC.

A remark on this clone: Sequence at one end of the junction differs from germline and may be a read error. This sequence joins TRBV7-7 and TRBJ1-3; 8 bases are shared with TRBD1. The germline gives CDR1 SSHAT, CDR2 FNYEAQ (reference sequence). This CDR3 comprises 15 residues. The CDR3 spells CASSPGQGGGNTIYF. The CDR3 region has the DNA TGTGCTAGCAGCCCCGGACAGGGAGGTGGAAACACCATATATTTT.

The DNA of the CDR3 is TGTGCCAGCAGCAGTCGACAGGGGGCTAGGTACAATGAGCAGTTCTTC. The encoded protein is CASSSRQGARYNEQFF. The genes are TRBV11-3 and TRBJ2-1; TRBD1 agrees at 10 bases. After removal of 5 bases from V and 4 bases from J, the junction contained 8 bases not matched to a gene. The CDR3 loop spans 16 amino acids. The germline V gene encodes CDR1 SGHNT and CDR2 YENEEA.

The J gene is TRBJ2-1, the V gene TRBV10-1; 11 positions match TRBD2. Germline V lookup: CDR1 WNHNN, CDR2 SYGVQD (reference sequence). The CDR3 totals 19 residues. V shed 2 bases and J 0 bases; nucleotides not matched to a gene: 9. The CDR3 region is CASSEGTSGSDSSYNEQFF. The CDR3 region has the DNA TGCGCCAGCAGTGAGGGGACTAGCGGATCCGATAGCTCCTACAATGAGCAGTTCTTC.

This clone was counted a single time. CDR3 amino acids: CATSDSGSGDEQYF. As DNA, the CDR3 is TGTGCCACCAGTGATTCCGGATCCGGGGACGAGCAGTACTTC. V and J are TRBV24-1 and TRBJ2-7, with a tentative D call TRBD2 (5 bases). This CDR3 comprises 14 residues. Trimming removed 2 bases at V and 5 bases at J, with 12 bases between. Germline V CDR1 and CDR2: KGHDR, SFDVKD.

The sample holds one count of this clone. This may come from a read error, since a much larger clone is one base off. The chain carries TRBV12-3 or TRBV12-4 and TRBJ1-5, with 7 bases identical to TRBD1. With 6 bases clipped from V and 4 bases from J, the junction kept 3 bases outside the gene matches. This CDR3 contains 13 residues. As DNA, the CDR3 is TGTGCCAGCAGGCGGGACAGAAATCAGCCCCAGCATTTT. The encoded protein is CASRRDRNQPQHF.

This clone is a singleton in its sample. CDR3 residues: CATKSKQGNQPQHF. CDR3 nucleotide sequence: TGTGCCACTAAGTCTAAACAGGGGAATCAGCCCCAGCATTTT. The V call is TRBV19, the J call TRBJ1-5; 7 bases map to TRBD1. In germline, CDR1 is LNHDA, CDR2 SQIVND (reference sequence). V shed 10 bases, J shed 4 bases, and the junction held 10 bases outside the gene matches. CDR3 length: 14 residues.

This chain uses TRBV7-2 with TRBJ1-2; D is uncertain. The length of the CDR3 is 14 residues. Germline CDR1 SGHTA, CDR2 FQGNSA. V was cut by 1 base and J by 4 bases, with 10 bases left in between. The CDR3 here is CASSLGAYSYGYTF. The CDR3, as DNA: TGTGCCAGCAGCTTAGGAGCATACTCCTATGGCTACACCTTC.

The CDR3 reads CASSLVVRNSPLHF. CDR3 in DNA: TGTGCCAGCAGCTTAGTGGTCAGGAACTCACCCCTCCACTTT. This chain links TRBV7-2 with TRBJ1-6; D call uncertain. The ends were cut back, 1 base at V and 10 bases at J, with 11 bases in the middle. The length of the CDR3 is 14 residues. Germline V gene data show CDR1 as SGHTA and CDR2 as FQGNSA.

The chain employs TRBV6-6 and TRBJ2-7; possible D gene TRBD2, 5 bases. The germline V and J ends were trimmed by 0 bases and 11 bases, with 11 bases remaining between them. The germline gives CDR1 MNHNY, CDR2 SVGAGI (reference sequence). CDR3 length equals 12 residues. The CDR3: CASSYSGAGEYF. The CDR3 DNA reads TGTGCCAGCAGTTACTCTGGAGCCGGGGAGTACTTC.

The chain links TRBV9 to TRBJ1-6, with D hard to call. Deletions cut 4 bases from V and 5 bases from J, with 13 bases between. The CDR3 has 15 amino acids. CDR1 is SGDLS and CDR2 is YYNGEE in the germline V gene. For the CDR3, the DNA is TGTGCCAGCAGCCCCCAGCAGGCCGATAATTCACCCCTCCACTTT. Its protein is CASSPQQADNSPLHF.

J is TRBJ1-3 and V is TRBV6-1, with D possibly matching TRBD1 (6 bases). V gave up 1 base and J gave up 0 bases, with 10 bases separating them. CDR3 size: 16 residues. Germline V gene sequence: CDR1 MNHNS, CDR2 SASEGT. CDR3 sequence reads: CASSEVLTGSGNTIYF. In nucleotides, the CDR3 is TGTGCCAGCAGTGAAGTTTTGACAGGCTCTGGAAACACCATATATTTT.

This chain connects TRBV6-6 to TRBJ1-2; weak D call: TRBD1 (6 bases). Germline assignment: CDR1 MNHNY and CDR2 SVGAGI (reference sequence). Trimming cost V 8 bases and J 2 bases, with 9 bases left between them. This CDR3 comprises 12 residues. The CDR3 coding sequence is TGTGCCAGCGATCAGGGGAACTATGGCTACACCTTC. Its translation is CASDQGNYGYTF.

The V and J genes are TRBV7-2 and TRBJ1-1, with TRBD1 as a possible D gene (5 bases). This CDR3 comprises 15 residues. V was shortened by 8 bases and J by 4 bases, with 20 bases between the two germline ends. From germline, CDR1 is SGHTA and CDR2 FQGNSA. CDR3 amino acids: CASSGTFLGGTEAFF. The CDR3 region has the DNA TGTGCCAGCTCAGGGACCTTCCTGGGAGGCACTGAAGCTTTCTTT.

CDR3 in DNA: TGTGCCAGCAGTCAGGACAGCCTTGATGAGCAGTTCTTC. Translation: CASSQDSLDEQFF. The chain uses TRBV28 and TRBJ2-1; D is possibly TRBD1 (6 bases). The CDR3 is made up of 13 amino acids. V lost 5 bases and J lost 8, with 13 bases in between. Germline assignment: CDR1 MDHEN and CDR2 SYDVKM.

The chain couples TRBV9 to TRBJ2-2, with D maybe TRBD1 (7 bases). The CDR3 extends over 16 amino acids. Germline loops: CDR1 SGDLS, CDR2 YYNGEE. V lost 3 bases to trimming and J lost 0 bases, with 12 bases between them. The CDR3 DNA follows: TGTGCCAGCAGCGAGGGGGGACAGACGAACACCGGGGAGCTGTTTTTT. It specifies CASSEGGQTNTGELFF.